The 32 T cell receptor beta chains presented below share a single source sample, sequenced in a study of T-cell reconstitution after alpha-beta-depleted transplantation in children. Unique molecular identifiers were used in preparing the TCRbeta library. TCRdb re-derived calls from the PCR reads in MiXCR, one entry per CDR3 protein. Here the sample spans almost 500,000 distinct CDR3 sequences, about 10% being singletons. Sequenced here: PBMCs, sampled before TCRalphabeta/CD19-depleted stem cell transplant. The receptors here all came from a child aged 2-15 years with inherited bone marrow failure, due to receive a stem cell transplant.

This clonotype was picked up a small number of times. V usage is TRBV28 and J usage is TRBJ2-7, with D maybe TRBD1 (6 bases). Germline CDR1 reads MDHEN; CDR2 reads SYDVKM. V was cut by 5 bases and J by 5 bases, with 13 bases left in between. The CDR3 covers 13 residues. CDR3 bases: TGTGCCAGCAGTCCAGCTGGGGGCCACGAGCAGTACTTC. Translating it yields CASSPAGGHEQYF.

The table lists this clonotype with many counts. The V and J genes are TRBV20-1 and TRBJ2-1; 10 bases fit TRBD2. Germline assignment: CDR1 DFQATT and CDR2 SNEGSKA (reference sequence). The CDR3 runs to 14 residues. After removal of 3 bases from V and 3 bases from J, the junction contained 2 bases not matched to a gene. CDR3 sequence reads: CSARKREGYNEQFF. Here the CDR3 DNA reads TGCAGTGCTAGGAAGCGGGAGGGCTACAATGAGCAGTTCTTC.

There are many counts of this clonotype. The chain links TRBV20-1 to TRBJ2-7; D possibly corresponds to TRBD2 (6 bases). This CDR3 has 15 amino acids. Looked up from germline, CDR1 is DFQATT and CDR2 is SNEGSKA (reference sequence). The V and J ends lost 1 base and 0 bases respectively, with 13 bases between them. The CDR3 nucleotides are TGCAGTGCTAGAGCCCCCGGTAGCGGCTCCTACGAGCAGTACTTC. Translating gives CSARAPGSGSYEQYF.

This clonotype came up a few times. The chain links TRBV3-1 to TRBJ2-5; 9 bases match TRBD2. Germline V lookup: CDR1 LGHDT, CDR2 YNNKEL (reference sequence). The CDR3 consists of 17 residues. After removal of 1 base from V and 3 bases from J, the junction contained 9 bases not matched to a gene. DNA of the CDR3: TGTGCCAGCAGCCAAGGGGAAAGACTAGCGGCTGAAGAGACCCAGTACTTC. Protein product: CASSQGERLAAEETQYF.

For this clonotype: This may be a read error: a much more frequent sequence differs by one nucleotide. The J gene is TRBJ2-1, the V gene TRBV12-3 or TRBV12-4, with 11 bases identical to TRBD2. The CDR3 contains 15 residues. The CDR3 DNA sequence: TGTGCCAGCAGGCTAGCGGGAGGAGGTTACAATGACCAGTTCTTC. Encoded protein: CASRLAGGGYNDQFF.

This clonotype was recorded at least ten times. The rearrangement joins TRBV7-8 to TRBJ1-5; tentative D call: TRBD1 (6 bases). Germline V lookup: CDR1 SGHVS, CDR2 FQNEAQ. The CDR3 is 15 residues long. With 2 bases removed from V and 2 bases from J, the gap between germline ends came to 10 bases. The CDR3 loop reads CASSLSAGGNQPQHF. The CDR3 DNA reads TGTGCCAGCAGCTTATCGGCAGGGGGCAATCAGCCCCAGCATTTT.

This clonotype was observed a few times. This chain joins TRBV28 and TRBJ2-1; 9 bases align to TRBD1. V shed 8 bases, J shed 2 bases, and the junction held 13 bases outside the gene matches. CDR3 length: 17 residues. Germline-derived CDR1 and CDR2 are MDHEN and SYDVKM. The CDR3 DNA follows: TGTGCCAGCGGACCCTCCGGTGGGACAGGGCCCTACAATGAGCAGTTCTTC. Its translation: CASGPSGGTGPYNEQFF.

This clonotype was observed at least ten times. The CDR3 DNA is TGTGCCAGCAGCTTAGCCTCATTCGGGGTTTCCTACGAGCAGTACTTC. Translating it yields CASSLASFGVSYEQYF. The chain employs TRBV7-6 and TRBJ2-7; TRBD2 is a possible D gene (5 bases). Germline CDR1 SGHVS, CDR2 FNYEAQ. This CDR3 contains 16 residues. V was clipped by 0 bases and J by 1 base, with 13 bases between them. Combining the CDR3 with reference TRBV7-6 and TRBJ2-7 gives the whole variable domain GAGVSQSPRYKVTKRGQDVALRCDPISGHVSLYWYRQALGQGPEFLTYFNYEAQQDKSGLPNDRFSAERPEGSISTLTIQRTEQRDSAMYRCASSLASFGVSYEQYFGPGTRLTVT.

This clonotype was detected many times. The chain employs TRBV20-1 and TRBJ1-1; a possible D gene is TRBD1 (5 bases). CDR3 size: 14 residues. Germline V gene data show CDR1 as DFQATT and CDR2 as SNEGSKA (reference sequence). Trimming took off 5 bases at V and 1 base at J, with 14 bases between the two ends. DNA of the CDR3: TGCAGTGCTCCATCCGGGGGGGGGAACACTGAAGCTTTCTTT. The encoded protein is CSAPSGGGNTEAFF.

About this clonotype: A much larger clone lies one base from this, so it may be a read error. This chain links TRBV6-2 or TRBV6-3 with TRBJ1-1; D is perhaps TRBD1 (5 bases). CDR1 is MNHEY, CDR2 SVGEGT, per germline. This CDR3 is built from 12 residues. This CDR3 reads CASTQGQFEAYF. In DNA, the CDR3 is TGTGCCAGCACCCAGGGCCAATTTGAAGCTTACTTT.

In its sample, this clonotype was seen once. The rearrangement joins TRBV11-2 to TRBJ2-1, with 14 bases matching TRBD2. The CDR3 runs 18 residues. V gave up 3 bases and J gave up 7 bases; unmatched junction bases: 11. Germline V gene lookup returns CDR1 SGHAT and CDR2 FQNNGV. The CDR3 nucleotides read TGTGCCAGCAGCTTTCCGACTAGCGGGAGGGCCTTGGGTAATGAGCAGTTCTTC. This encodes CASSFPTSGRALGNEQFF.

This clonotype was detected ten times or more. The rearrangement uses TRBV4-3 and TRBJ2-7; TRBD1 is a possible D gene (6 bases). The CDR3 sequence is 14 residues long. Germline lookup yields CDR1 LGHNA and CDR2 YSLEER. Deletions cut 1 base from V and 7 bases from J, with 14 bases between. This chain's CDR3 is CASSQVFRGYEQYF. The CDR3 DNA reads as TGCGCCAGCAGCCAAGTTTTTAGGGGGTATGAGCAGTACTTC.

This clonotype appeared many times. V gene TRBV10-3 combines with J gene TRBJ2-4; no clear D gene. V was cut by 7 bases and J by 7 bases, with 17 bases left in between. The CDR3 extends over 14 amino acids. From germline, CDR1 is ENHRY and CDR2 SYGVKD. The CDR3 protein is CAIKQTYLGNIQYF. For the CDR3, the DNA is TGTGCCATCAAACAGACCTACCTAGGGAACATTCAGTACTTC.

At least ten counts were recorded for this clonotype. The V call is TRBV7-6, the J call TRBJ2-5; D may be TRBD2 (6 bases). V lost 5 bases and J 3 bases, leaving 19 bases between the germline ends. The CDR3 has 16 amino acids. CDR1 is SGHVS and CDR2 is FNYEAQ in the germline V gene. The DNA of the CDR3 is TGTGCCAGCAGCAAGACGCGAGGAGGGATGAAAGAGACCCAGTACTTC. This gives the protein CASSKTRGGMKETQYF.

V and J are TRBV6-5 and TRBJ2-4, with TRBD1 matching 8 bases. The germline V gene encodes CDR1 MNHEY and CDR2 SVGAGI. V dropped 6 bases and J dropped 8; count of bases not matched to a gene: 9. The CDR3 runs to 14 residues. CDR3 coding DNA: TGTGCCAGCAGATCTTATGGACAGGGCCACATTCAGTACTTC. It encodes CASRSYGQGHIQYF.

The chain joins TRBV6-5 to TRBJ2-6; weak D call: TRBD1 (5 bases). From germline, CDR1 is MNHEY and CDR2 SVGAGI. Trimming removed 0 bases from V and 2 bases from J, with 11 bases in between. CDR3 length: 17 residues. In DNA form, the CDR3 reads TGTGCCAGCAGTTACTCTCGGGCCAGGGCTGGGGCCAACGTCCTGACTTTC. It yields the protein CASSYSRARAGANVLTF.

This clonotype has at least ten counts. The CDR3, as DNA: TGTGCCAGCAGCTTAAAGACAATGATTTACGAGCAGTACTTC. This sequence encodes CASSLKTMIYEQYF. This sequence joins TRBV7-2 and TRBJ2-7, with D unresolved. The V end lost 2 bases, the J end lost 4 bases, and 12 bases lay between the germline ends. Germline loops: CDR1 SGHTA, CDR2 FQGNSA. This CDR3 region has 14 residues. Full variable domain (remainder filled in from reference TRBV7-2 and TRBJ2-7): GAGVSQSPSNKVTEKGKDVELRCDPISGHTALYWYRQSLGQGLEFLIYFQGNSAPDKSGLPSDRFSAERTGGSVSTLTIQRTQQEDSAVYLCASSLKTMIYEQYFGPGTRLTVT.

This clonotype has at least ten counts. This chain links TRBV20-1 with TRBJ2-3; no definite D call. Germline CDR1 is DFQATT and CDR2 is SNEGSKA (reference sequence). The CDR3 extends over 14 amino acids. V was pared by 3 bases and J by 3 bases, with 13 bases between. The CDR3 protein is CSARIYVGTDTQYF. DNA of the CDR3: TGCAGTGCTAGGATTTACGTTGGGACAGATACGCAGTATTTT.

The chain recombines TRBV6-2 or TRBV6-3 with TRBJ2-1; weak D call: TRBD2 (6 bases). Germline loops: CDR1 MNHEY, CDR2 SVGEGT. There are 17 residues in the CDR3. V was pared by 0 bases and J by 1 base, with 13 bases between. CDR3 coding DNA: TGTGCCAGCAGTTACTCGGCGGCTAGCGCTTCCTACAATGAGCAGTTCTTC. The encoded protein is CASSYSAASASYNEQFF.

This clonotype occurred many times. The V and J genes are TRBV20-1 and TRBJ2-2; D gene ambiguous. The CDR3 loop spans 12 amino acids. The ends were cut back, 0 bases at V and 6 bases at J, with 5 bases in the middle. Germline V gives CDR1 DFQATT, CDR2 SNEGSKA (reference sequence). CDR3: CSARDPAGELFF. CDR3 sequence (DNA): TGCAGTGCTAGAGATCCTGCCGGGGAGCTGTTTTTT.

This clonotype was observed a single time. The chain is built from TRBV20-1 and TRBJ2-1; 8 bases are a match to TRBD2. Per the germline V gene, CDR1 is DFQATT and CDR2 is SNEGSKA (reference sequence). There are 14 residues in the CDR3. Germline trimming cut 3 bases from V and 5 bases from J; bases unmatched to any gene: 6. In DNA, the CDR3 is TGCAGTGCTAGCATAGCGGGAAAAAACAATGAGCAGTTCTTC. This sequence encodes CSASIAGKNNEQFF.

At least ten counts were recorded for this clonotype. This sequence joins TRBV24-1 and TRBJ2-1; D is possibly TRBD1 or TRBD2 (5 bases each). The V end lost 2 bases, the J end lost 4 bases, and 20 bases lay between the germline ends. The CDR3 runs 18 residues. Germline V gene data show CDR1 as KGHDR and CDR2 as SFDVKD. DNA for the CDR3: TGTGCCACCAGTGATTCTTATGTTGGGACCGATGTATACAATGAGCAGTTCTTC. As protein: CATSDSYVGTDVYNEQFF.

This clonotype was counted ten times or more. V usage is TRBV12-3 or TRBV12-4 and J usage is TRBJ1-1; D is unclear. The CDR3 has 13 amino acids. Trimming shortened V by 6 bases and J by 3 bases, and 11 bases separated the two germline ends. The CDR3 is CASSSQSHTEAFF. DNA for the CDR3: TGTGCCAGCAGCTCCCAATCCCACACTGAAGCTTTCTTT.

This clonotype was picked up many times. This sequence joins TRBV5-1 and TRBJ2-7; 10 bases are a match to TRBD2. The length of the CDR3 is 17 residues. Germline CDR1 and CDR2: SGHRS and YFSETQ. Trimming cost V 0 bases and J 4 bases; bases outside gene matches: 10. CDR3 in amino acids: CASSLGHLAGVMYEQYF. In DNA, the CDR3 is TGCGCCAGCAGCTTGGGACATCTAGCGGGAGTAATGTACGAGCAGTACTTC.

In this sample, this clonotype turned up a few times. The chain combines TRBV28 with TRBJ1-5; D gene ambiguous. CDR1 and CDR2 (germline): MDHEN, SYDVKM. The CDR3 length is 12 residues. V lost 3 bases and J lost 7, with 7 bases in between. The CDR3 reads CASSLSFQPQHF. For the CDR3, the DNA is TGTGCCAGCAGTTTGAGTTTCCAGCCCCAGCATTTT. The full variable domain, rest sourced from reference TRBV28 and TRBJ1-5, is DVKVTQSSRYLVKRTGEKVFLECVQDMDHENMFWYRQDPGLGLRLIYFSYDVKMKEKGDIPEGYSVSREKKERFSLILESASTNQTSMYLCASSLSFQPQHFGDGTRLSIL.

The sample holds many counts of this clonotype. The V gene is TRBV2, the J gene TRBJ1-3, with unresolved D. V was trimmed by 3 bases and J by 0 bases, leaving 12 bases between them. Germline-derived CDR1 and CDR2 are SNHLY and FYNNEI. This CDR3 comprises 16 residues. The CDR3 reads CASSEDGHSSGNTIYF. The CDR3 DNA sequence: TGTGCCAGCAGTGAGGATGGCCACTCCTCTGGAAACACCATATATTTT.

Ten or more counts support this clonotype. This chain connects TRBV15 to TRBJ2-1; 10 bases agree with TRBD2. J lost 6 bases, V lost 8 bases, and 10 bases had no gene match. Germline V gives CDR1 LNHNV, CDR2 YYDKDF (reference sequence). The length of the CDR3 is 15 residues. The CDR3 protein is CATLQAGGLFNEQFF. CDR3 coding DNA: TGTGCCACCCTTCAAGCGGGAGGGCTTTTCAATGAGCAGTTCTTC.

This clonotype was recorded a few times. The chain couples TRBV5-1 to TRBJ2-7; TRBD1 agrees at 9 bases. Trimming cost V 0 bases and J 2 bases; bases outside gene matches: 3. The CDR3 loop spans 15 amino acids. The germline V gene has CDR1 SGHRS and CDR2 YFSETQ. The CDR3 DNA reads as TGCGCCAGCAGCTTGGTTGGGGACAGGGCCTACGAGCAGTACTTC. Translation: CASSLVGDRAYEQYF.

At least ten counts were recorded for this clonotype. The chain is built from TRBV9 and TRBJ1-2; tentative D call: TRBD1 (6 bases). Between the trimmed V and J ends, which lost 0 bases and 3 bases, there was a span of 9 bases. The CDR3 totals 14 residues. CDR1 is SGDLS, CDR2 YYNGEE, per germline. CDR3 in amino acids: CASSVGGGDYGYTF. CDR3 nucleotide sequence: TGTGCCAGCAGCGTAGGAGGGGGGGACTATGGCTACACCTTC.

This clonotype was observed at least ten times. The rearrangement links TRBV7-2 to TRBJ2-3; TRBD2 might be the D (6 bases). Deletions cut 2 bases from V and 6 bases from J, with 18 bases between. The germline V gene has CDR1 SGHTA and CDR2 FQGNSA. This CDR3 is built from 16 residues. CDR3 residues: CASSLSGGAGGDTQYF. The CDR3 DNA is TGTGCCAGCAGCTTATCTGGTGGAGCGGGCGGGGATACGCAGTATTTT. Combining the CDR3 with reference TRBV7-2 and TRBJ2-3 gives the whole variable domain GAGVSQSPSNKVTEKGKDVELRCDPISGHTALYWYRQSLGQGLEFLIYFQGNSAPDKSGLPSDRFSAERTGGSVSTLTIQRTQQEDSAVYLCASSLSGGAGGDTQYFGPGTRLTVL.

This chain joins TRBV10-3 and TRBJ2-2, with 10 bases that match TRBD2. CDR1 is ENHRY, CDR2 SYGVKD, per germline. CDR3 length: 15 residues. The V segment lost 5 bases and the J segment 3 bases; nucleotides outside the gene matches: 3. In DNA form, the CDR3 reads TGTGCCATCAGTTCCCTAGCGGGAGACACCGGGGAGCTGTTTTTT. This gives the protein CAISSLAGDTGELFF.

This clonotype came up many times. The V and J genes are TRBV30 and TRBJ2-1, with TRBD1 matching over 7 bases. CDR1 and CDR2 from the germline V gene are GTSNPN and SVGIG (reference sequence). Trimming removed 1 base from V and 0 bases from J; junction bases left unmatched: 3. This CDR3 has 15 amino acids. The CDR3 sequence is CAWSGQGSSYNEQFF. CDR3 nucleotide sequence: TGTGCCTGGAGTGGACAGGGAAGCTCCTACAATGAGCAGTTCTTC.